Listed below are T cell receptor beta chains from one sample, sequenced in a study of blood T cell repertoires in COVID-19. Produced via immunoSEQ multiplex PCR; TCRdb's table is partial and in-frame only. Of some 60,000 clones detected, around 92% appear once; the ten largest clones hold approximately 2.1%. The sequencing input was peripheral blood. These receptors were obtained from a man aged 55 to 70 with acute or convalescent COVID-19. Each CDR3 is given with its conserved first and last residue. The D gene is left open where the match is weak. Rows give clone size only sometimes, using once, few, many, or a class for an expanded clone.

D	size	V	J	CDR3	DNA
.	.	TRBV30	TRBJ1-3	CACTGTAGNTIYF	TGTGCCTGCACAGGGACGGCTGGAAACACCATATATTTT
.	.	TRBV5-5	TRBJ1-5	CASSPTYRVDNQPQHF	TGTGCCAGCAGCCCTACCTACAGGGTCGACAATCAGCCCCAGCATTTT
.	.	TRBV6-5	TRBJ1-5	CASTPSGARNQPQHF	TGTGCCAGCACCCCCTCTGGGGCTCGGAATCAGCCCCAGCATTTT
TRBD1	once	TRBV19	TRBJ2-2	CASSIDRTGATGELFF	TGTGCCAGTAGTATAGATCGGACAGGGGCGACCGGGGAGCTGTTTTTT
.	few	TRBV27	TRBJ2-1	CASSPRTVNEQFF	TGTGCCAGCAGTCCAAGGACAGTCAATGAGCAGTTCTTC
TRBD2	.	TRBV28	TRBJ2-1	CASRASGRALDEQFF	TGTGCCTCCCGGGCCAGCGGGAGGGCCTTGGATGAGCAGTTCTTC
TRBD2	.	TRBV5-1	TRBJ2-7	CASSQTSGRYEQYF	TGCGCCAGCAGCCAGACTAGCGGGAGATACGAGCAGTACTTC
TRBD2	.	TRBV5-4	TRBJ2-5	CASGNSGKETQYF	TGTGCCAGCGGCAATAGCGGGAAAGAGACCCAGTACTTC
.	.	TRBV19	TRBJ2-2	CASNPGVTGELFF	TGTGCCAGTAATCCAGGGGTAACCGGGGAGCTGTTTTTT
TRBD2	once	TRBV29-1	TRBJ2-2	CSVPGLAGNTGELFF	TGCAGCGTTCCAGGCCTAGCGGGGAACACCGGGGAGCTGTTTTTT
.	.	TRBV7-9	TRBJ2-7	CASSPPGLSTYEQYF	TGTGCCAGCAGCCCCCCGGGACTTTCTACCTACGAGCAGTACTTC
TRBD1	.	TRBV5-4	TRBJ1-1	CASSFGTANTEAFF	TGTGCCAGCAGCTTCGGGACAGCGAACACTGAAGCTTTCTTT
.	.	TRBV19	TRBJ2-7	CASSIEVGGYEQYF	TGTGCCAGTAGTATAGAGGTCGGGGGCTACGAGCAGTACTTC
.	few	TRBV10-3	TRBJ2-1	CAISGRGSLTYEQFF	TGTGCCATCAGTGGAAGGGGTTCCCTCACCTATGAGCAGTTCTTC
TRBD2	.	TRBV25-1	TRBJ2-7	CASSGSGSRRLGQYF	TGTGCCAGCAGTGGGAGCGGGAGCCGCCGGTTGGGGCAGTACTTC
TRBD1	once	TRBV6-5	TRBJ2-7	CASTGTGTFYEQYF	TGTGCCAGCACTGGGACAGGCACTTTCTACGAGCAGTACTTC
TRBD2	medium-sized	TRBV14	TRBJ2-3	CASSQVAGTTDTQYF	TGTGCCAGCAGCCAAGTAGCGGGTACGACAGATACGCAGTATTTT
.	.	TRBV6-4	TRBJ2-1	CASSDGGGGEQFF	TGTGCCAGCAGTGACGGGGGAGGTGGGGAGCAGTTCTTC
TRBD1	.	TRBV6-5	TRBJ2-5	CASKRQGQETQYF	TGTGCCAGCAAGAGACAGGGGCAAGAGACCCAGTACTTC
.	.	TRBV27	TRBJ2-1	CASSLVSGALDRQFF	TGTGCCAGCAGTTTAGTGTCAGGGGCCCTAGACCGGCAGTTCTTC
TRBD1	.	TRBV9	TRBJ1-2	CASSVGDRGNYGYTF	TGTGCCAGCAGCGTAGGGGACAGGGGAAACTATGGCTACACCTTC
.	.	TRBV6-5	TRBJ2-1	CASSYSGEGGEQFF	TGTGCCAGCAGTTACTCGGGGGAAGGGGGTGAGCAGTTCTTC
.	.	TRBV19	TRBJ2-3	CASSIGGSTDTQYF	TGTGCCAGTAGTATCGGCGGAAGCACAGATACGCAGTATTTT
.	once	TRBV28	TRBJ1-4	CASSTNPGGGIGEKLFF	TGTGCCAGCAGTACCAACCCCGGCGGGGGGATAGGGGAAAAACTGTTTTTT
.	once	TRBV14	TRBJ1-2	CASSEAAGGYTF	TGTGCCAGCAGCGAAGCCGCCGGTGGCTACACCTTC
.	.	TRBV2	TRBJ1-4	CASTLGVGPVPNEKLFF	TGTGCCAGCACGCTAGGGGTAGGGCCTGTGCCTAATGAAAAACTGTTTTTT
TRBD2	.	TRBV4-3	TRBJ2-1	CASSHDSGLSYNEQFF	TGCGCCAGCAGCCATGACTCGGGACTATCCTACAATGAGCAGTTCTTC
.	.	TRBV11-3	TRBJ2-7	CASSPRAFVAGFFMGQYF	TGTGCCAGCAGCCCTAGGGCCTTCGTGGCAGGGTTTTTTATGGGGCAGTACTTC
.	few	TRBV28	TRBJ1-4	CASTWGGARANEKLFF	TGTGCCAGCACCTGGGGGGGGGCGCGGGCTAATGAAAAACTGTTTTTT
.	.	TRBV28	TRBJ1-4	CASSLSGSNEKLFF	TGTGCCAGCAGTTTATCAGGGTCTAATGAAAAACTGTTTTTT
.	.	TRBV24-1	TRBJ2-1	CATSTDLRGYEQFF	TGTGCCACCAGCACAGATCTCAGGGGTTATGAGCAGTTCTTC
TRBD2	.	TRBV7-3	TRBJ2-5	CASSLLAGGGKETQYF	TGTGCCAGCAGCTTACTAGCGGGAGGGGGGAAAGAGACCCAGTACTTC
.	.	TRBV5-1	TRBJ2-7	CASSLSKTYEQYF	TGCGCCAGCAGCTTGTCCAAAACCTACGAGCAGTACTTC
.	.	TRBV5-4	TRBJ2-5	CASSHRTVQETQYF	TGTGCCAGCAGCCATCGGACAGTTCAAGAGACCCAGTACTTC
.	.	TRBV2	TRBJ1-6	CASSVDREGNSPLHF	TGTGCCAGCAGTGTTGACCGGGAAGGCAATTCACCCCTCCACTTT
.	once	TRBV7-9	TRBJ2-3	CASSLGGQYSTDTQYF	TGTGCCAGCAGCTTAGGAGGGCAGTATAGCACAGATACGCAGTATTTT
.	.	TRBV6-5	TRBJ1-2	CASSNTRGGYTF	TGTGCCAGCAGCAATACCCGCGGAGGCTACACCTTC
TRBD1	.	TRBV6-2/TRBV6-3	TRBJ1-1	CASSGPDRGFTEAFF	TGTGCCAGCAGTGGGCCGGACAGGGGTTTTACTGAAGCTTTCTTT
TRBD1	few	TRBV7-8	TRBJ1-5	CASSLDRVGQPQHF	TGTGCCAGCAGCTTGGACAGGGTGGGTCAGCCCCAGCATTTT
.	.	TRBV4-3	TRBJ2-7	CASSQDRTSHYEQYF	TGCGCCAGCAGCCAAGATAGGACTTCCCACTACGAGCAGTACTTC
TRBD2	.	TRBV3-1/TRBV3-2	TRBJ2-1	CASSRGTSRYNEQFF	TGTGCCAGCAGCCGTGGGACTAGCAGATACAATGAGCAGTTCTTC
TRBD2	.	TRBV10-3	TRBJ2-3	CAISGSGREGDTQYF	TGTGCCATCAGTGGTAGCGGGAGGGAGGGAGATACGCAGTATTTT
TRBD1	.	TRBV28	TRBJ1-3	CASSQFPGTGVGNTIYF	TGTGCCAGCAGTCAATTCCCTGGGACAGGGGTGGGAAACACCATATATTTT
.	.	TRBV3-1/TRBV3-2	TRBJ2-4	CASSQEGLQYF	TGTGCCAGCAGCCAAGAGGGGCTTCAGTACTTC
.	.	TRBV6-5	TRBJ2-7	CASSYSNRVAPYEQYF	TGTGCCAGCAGTTACTCGAATCGGGTGGCCCCCTACGAGCAGTACTTC
.	.	TRBV6-2/TRBV6-3	TRBJ1-5	CASSYSTTGNQPQHF	TGTGCCAGCAGTTACTCGACCACAGGCAATCAGCCCCAGCATTTT
.	once	TRBV6-4	TRBJ1-5	CASSDSEGGVFNQPQHF	TGTGCCAGCAGTGACTCTGAAGGGGGGGTTTTCAATCAGCCCCAGCATTTT
TRBD1	.	TRBV5-4	TRBJ2-2	CASSAGQGPGELFF	TGTGCCAGCAGCGCTGGACAGGGACCCGGGGAGCTGTTTTTT
TRBD1	.	TRBV27	TRBJ2-2	CASSLIKTGTGVGTGELFF	TGTGCCAGCAGTTTAATCAAAACCGGGACAGGGGTGGGCACCGGGGAGCTGTTTTTT
.	.	TRBV24-1	TRBJ2-3	CATSEPSGRSTDTQYF	TGTGCCACCAGTGAGCCCAGCGGGCGCAGTACAGATACGCAGTATTTT
.	.	TRBV19	TRBJ1-5	CASNPAGHSNQPQHF	TGTGCCAGTAACCCTGCGGGTCATAGCAATCAGCCCCAGCATTTT
TRBD2	.	TRBV29-1	TRBJ2-1	CSVEVLAGDEQFF	TGCAGCGTTGAAGTCCTAGCGGGAGACGAGCAGTTCTTC
.	.	TRBV6-6	TRBJ1-1	CASSPRRADRGTEAFF	TGTGCCAGCAGTCCGAGGAGGGCCGACCGGGGCACTGAAGCTTTCTTT
.	.	TRBV5-4	TRBJ1-6	CASSTDRTFGPLHF	TGTGCCAGCAGCACCGACAGGACCTTCGGCCCCCTCCACTTT
.	.	TRBV5-1	TRBJ2-3	CASSQGSIDTQYF	TGCGCCAGCAGCCAGGGGTCGATAGATACGCAGTATTTT